This T cell receptor (beta chain) is from a study of blood T cells in healthy people across ages. Using a J-beta primer mix together with a sample-barcoded 5' primer, a second PCR was run for roughly 6 to 11 cycles. Each TCR beta cDNA got a 12-nucleotide random molecular identifier. MiXCR was run by TCRdb on the 5' RACE reads, yielding one entry per CDR3 protein. The repertoire holds approximately 780,000 distinct CDR3 sequences, with under 30% as singletons. Germline assignment: CDR1 MNHNS and CDR2 SASEGT. The CDR3 has 15 amino acids. V trimming: 6 bases; J trimming: 2 bases; junction bases outside the gene matches: 4. As for this clonotype: Antigen specificity is unknown.

Each donor was a healthy Caucasian individual from Russia, aged about 6 to 95. Study-level points and caveats: In older individuals, TCR beta diversity per million T cells was lower, falling roughly linearly with age.

These data are also associated with another study on T cells of mothers and their children. That source notes: During the second PCR, the M1S primer introduced sample barcodes along with 2-4 random nucleotides.

This chain joins TRBV6-1 and TRBJ2-6, with 7 bases that match TRBD1. Sequenced material: blood. This TCR came from a boy aged 5-17 years in good health. The CDR3 protein is CASSRQGTGANVLTF. For the CDR3, the DNA is TGTGCCAGCAGCCGACAGGGTACTGGGGCCAACGTCCTGACTTTC.